This TCR beta chain appears in the sequencing data of a study of shared clonotypes between healthy human individuals. Across the whole study: Per donor, three plates held CD4 naive cells, three held CD4 memory, two held CD8 naive and one held CD8 memory.

Note on this clone: Its target is unknown.

The CDR3 spans 16 residues. V lost 1 base and J lost 4, with 16 bases in between. The germline gives CDR1 SGHAT, CDR2 FQNNGV. CD8 cells regarded as naive lacked CD45RO, were positively chosen for CCR7, and omitted terminally differentiated effector memory CD45RA+ cells. Study outcomes and limitations: Large depth notwithstanding, sorted-subset sequencing proved incomplete by rarefaction.

Researchers divided each subset's genomic DNA evenly across several immunoSEQ plates. Under the authors' procedure: Filtering of immunoSEQ junctional sequences could not match full-length read filtering. This table comes from immunoSEQ multiplex PCR, and its TCRdb copy is limited to in-frame clones, with some not included. V and J calls and clone size follow that table, whereas D and trimming were derived from the DNA. The sample records about 2.2 million clones, about 93% being singletons. This sequence was found in a man younger than 35 in good health. Some clones in this sample may be carry-over from other donors' samples. The sequencing input was naive CD8+ T cells from PBMCs. The chain links TRBV11-2 to TRBJ1-1, with D unresolved. Here the CDR3 DNA reads TGTGCCAGCAGCTTAGGGGTTTGGAGGGAGGCCACTGAAGCTTTCTTT. Its translation: CASSLGVWREATEAFF. The entire variable domain, with the rest obtained from reference TRBV11-2 and TRBJ1-1, is as follows: EAGVAQSPRYKIIEKRQSVAFWCNPISGHATLYWYQQILGQGPKLLIQFQNNGVVDDSQLPKDRFSAERLKGVDSTLKIQPAKLEDSAVYLCASSLGVWREATEAFFGQGTRLTVV.